This T cell receptor (beta chain) was retrieved from a study of identical twins. Findings of the study overall: The abundant beta clonotypes from cord blood had fewer insertions, and memory repertoires had none of this. There was an excess of low generation probability in the out-of-frame alpha sequences that twins shared.

Carrying unique molecular identifiers, the cDNA also gained a universal primer site through template switching. TCRdb processed the 5' RACE reads anew with MiXCR; each CDR3 protein has one entry. The sample contains 450,000 to 650,000 distinct CDR3 sequences, more than 9% of which appear only once. This clonotype was counted a few times. The target antigen is unknown. The data were also submitted as part of a second study, on yellow fever vaccine responses in identical twins. That paper states: Twins reportedly appeared to share part of their vaccine T cell response while keeping part individual.

What was sequenced was PBMCs. The clonotype originates from a woman aged 18-29 years in good health.

In DNA, the CDR3 is TGCGCCAGCAGCCCGGGGGGCCTCTATACGCAGTATTTT. Protein: CASSPGGLYTQYF. The chain employs TRBV5-1 and TRBJ2-3; TRBD2 is a possible D gene (7 bases). Germline-derived CDR1 and CDR2 are SGHRS and YFSETQ. Trimming took off 4 bases at V and 7 bases at J, with 13 bases between the two ends. The CDR3 covers 13 residues.